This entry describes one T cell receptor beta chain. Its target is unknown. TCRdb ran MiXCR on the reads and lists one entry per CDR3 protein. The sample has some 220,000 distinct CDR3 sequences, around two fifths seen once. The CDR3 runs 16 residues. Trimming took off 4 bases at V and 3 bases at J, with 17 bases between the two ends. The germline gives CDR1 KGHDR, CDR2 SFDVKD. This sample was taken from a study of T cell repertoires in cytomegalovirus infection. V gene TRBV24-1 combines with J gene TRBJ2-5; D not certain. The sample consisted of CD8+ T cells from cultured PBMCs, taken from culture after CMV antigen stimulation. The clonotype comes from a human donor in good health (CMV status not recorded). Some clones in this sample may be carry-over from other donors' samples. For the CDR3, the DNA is TGTGCCACCAGTGAAGATGGATATAATGAAAAAGAGACCCAGTACTTC. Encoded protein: CATSEDGYNEKETQYF.